The 19 T cell receptor beta chains listed next were all sequenced from one sample in a study of blood T cell repertoires in COVID-19. Method: immunoSEQ multiplex PCR; TCRdb's copy keeps in-frame clones and lacks some. The sample lists hundreds of thousands of clones, roughly four fifths occurring once. Sequences were obtained from PBMCs or T cells enriched from blood (not recorded which). These receptors all stem from a woman between 45 and 60 years old who had been exposed to COVID-19.

This clone was seen once. An end of the junction differs from the germline gene, which may be a read error. The rearrangement uses TRBV5-1 and TRBJ2-7, with TRBD1 identical over 7 bases. CDR1 is SGHRS, CDR2 YFSETQ, per germline. The CDR3 runs 14 residues. The CDR3 coding sequence is TGCGCCAGCGGCTTGACAGGGACCTCCTACGAGCAGTACTTC. Translated, it gives CASGLTGTSYEQYF.

This chain joins TRBV10-3 and TRBJ2-1, with D uncertain. The length of the CDR3 is 13 residues. The germline V gene encodes CDR1 ENHRY and CDR2 SYGVKD. V gave up 6 bases and J gave up 7 bases, with 13 bases separating them. The CDR3 nucleotides read TGTGCCATCAGCGAACTACCTCAGAATGAGCAGTTCTTC. Its protein product is CAISELPQNEQFF.

V is TRBV4-3 and J is TRBJ2-1; TRBD2 matches 9 bases. After removal of 4 bases from V and 8 bases from J, the junction contained 9 bases not matched to a gene. The germline V gene encodes CDR1 LGHNA and CDR2 YSLEER. CDR3 length: 15 residues. CDR3 coding DNA: TGCGCCAGCAGCCTGTGGGGCGGGGGGGCATATGAGCAGTTCTTC. Translation: CASSLWGGGAYEQFF.

V is TRBV12-3 or TRBV12-4 and J is TRBJ2-5; weak D call: TRBD2 (6 bases). This CDR3 is 12 amino acids long. Trimming took 8 bases from V and 4 from J, leaving 11 bases between them. The CDR3 here is CASYGGSETQYF. For the CDR3, the DNA is TGTGCCAGCTATGGGGGGTCAGAGACCCAGTACTTC.

In this sample, this clone turned up many times. V is TRBV19 and J is TRBJ1-5; possibly TRBD1 for D (6 bases). Trimming took off 4 bases at V and 1 base at J, with 8 bases between the two ends. The CDR3 runs to 14 residues. CDR1 and CDR2 from the germline V gene are LNHDA and SQIVND (reference sequence). The CDR3 is CASSTGTSNQPQHF. As DNA, the CDR3 is TGTGCCAGTAGTACTGGGACAAGCAATCAGCCCCAGCATTTT.

The chain employs TRBV12-3 or TRBV12-4 and TRBJ2-3; D possibly corresponds to TRBD1 (5 bases). Trimming shortened V by 2 bases and J by 4 bases, and 7 bases separated the two germline ends. This CDR3 is built from 13 residues. CDR3 nucleotides: TGTGCCAGCAGTTTATTAGGGGCAGATACGCAGTATTTT. It is translated as CASSLLGADTQYF.

The V and J genes are TRBV6-5 and TRBJ1-1, with 7 bases fitting TRBD1. The V gene end was trimmed by 5 bases and the J gene end by 3 bases; junction bases not matched to a gene: 3. The CDR3 is 13 amino acids. Germline V gene data show CDR1 as MNHEY and CDR2 as SVGAGI. DNA of the CDR3: TGTGCCAGCAGTAGGGGACAGTACACTGAAGCTTTCTTT. Amino acids: CASSRGQYTEAFF.

The rearrangement links TRBV2 to TRBJ1-5; the D gene is possibly TRBD1 (5 bases). Germline CDR1 is SNHLY and CDR2 is FYNNEI. V shed 4 bases and J shed 11 bases, with 24 bases lying between them. The CDR3 has 16 amino acids. The CDR3 region is CASSALRNSRGGAQHF. The CDR3 region has the DNA TGTGCCAGCAGTGCTTTGAGGAACAGCCGTGGAGGGGCCCAGCATTTT.

This chain links TRBV4-2 with TRBJ2-1, with TRBD1 as a possible D gene (6 bases). The germline gives CDR1 LGHNA, CDR2 YNFKEQ. V lost 1 base to trimming and J lost 3 bases, with 13 bases between them. This CDR3 region has 16 residues. The CDR3 DNA is TGTGCCAGCAGCCAAGGGGCCAGGGGCTACTACAATGAGCAGTTCTTC. Its protein is CASSQGARGYYNEQFF.

The chain carries TRBV28 and TRBJ1-2; D is undetermined. Trimming cost V 2 bases and J 0 bases, with 16 bases left between them. This CDR3 contains 17 residues. Per germline, CDR1 MDHEN and CDR2 SYDVKM. The CDR3 protein is CASSLPIRHTANYGYTF. The CDR3 DNA is TGTGCCAGCAGTTTACCTATCAGGCACACTGCTAACTATGGCTACACCTTC.

This sequence joins TRBV5-1 and TRBJ1-1, with D perhaps TRBD1 (6 bases). V lost 1 base to trimming and J lost 1 base, with 11 bases between them. CDR3 length: 15 residues. Germline lookup yields CDR1 SGHRS and CDR2 YFSETQ. This chain's CDR3 is CASSLTGKTNTEAFF. The CDR3 DNA sequence: TGCGCCAGCAGCTTGACAGGGAAAACGAACACTGAAGCTTTCTTT. Full variable domain (rest looked up from reference TRBV5-1 and TRBJ1-1): KAGVTQTPRYLIKTRGQQVTLSCSPISGHRSVSWYQQTPGQGLQFLFEYFSETQRNKGNFPGRFSGRQFSNSRSEMNVSTLELGDSALYLCASSLTGKTNTEAFFGQGTRLTVV.

This chain joins TRBV7-3 and TRBJ2-1; D possibly corresponds to TRBD2 (5 bases). The germline V gene has CDR1 SGHTA and CDR2 FQGTGA. Deletions cut 3 bases from V and 4 bases from J, with 7 bases between. The CDR3 loop spans 13 amino acids. The CDR3 loop reads CASSFSGYNEQFF. As DNA, the CDR3 is TGTGCCAGCAGCTTCAGCGGATACAATGAGCAGTTCTTC.

The chain recombines TRBV30 with TRBJ2-1; D might be TRBD2 (5 bases). Trimming removed 6 bases from V and 9 bases from J, with 21 bases in between. CDR3 length: 14 residues. The germline V gene encodes CDR1 GTSNPN and CDR2 SVGIG (reference sequence). The CDR3 here is CACLGLPPVSEQFF. As DNA, the CDR3 is TGTGCCTGCCTCGGACTCCCCCCTGTTAGTGAGCAGTTCTTC.

The CDR3 spells CASSYSSGEGNEQFF. The CDR3, as DNA: TGTGCCAGCAGCTACTCGTCAGGGGAGGGAAATGAGCAGTTCTTC. The chain has TRBV7-2 and TRBJ2-1; TRBD2 is a possible D gene (7 bases). The germline V and J ends were trimmed by 4 bases and 7 bases, with 17 bases remaining between them. Germline V CDR1 and CDR2: SGHTA, FQGNSA. The length of the CDR3 is 15 residues. Full variable domain (remainder filled in from reference TRBV7-2 and TRBJ2-1): GAGVSQSPSNKVTEKGKDVELRCDPISGHTALYWYRQSLGQGLEFLIYFQGNSAPDKSGLPSDRFSAERTGGSVSTLTIQRTQQEDSAVYLCASSYSSGEGNEQFFGPGTRLTVL.

This chain links TRBV3-1 (or the pseudogene TRBV3-2) with TRBJ2-7; 8 bases are shared with TRBD1. The length of the CDR3 is 21 residues. Germline CDR1 and CDR2: LGHDT and YNNKEL (reference sequence). The J segment lost 5 bases and the V segment lost 4 bases, leaving 28 bases of the junction unmatched. In nucleotides, the CDR3 is TGTGCCAGCAGCCGCAGGAAGTTTCGAGGGACAGGATCTCCCCGAGTGGACGAGCAGTACTTC. The encoded protein is CASSRRKFRGTGSPRVDEQYF.

The chain is built from TRBV5-1 and TRBJ2-7, with D possibly matching TRBD2 (6 bases). Trimming shortened V by 0 bases and J by 7 bases, and 17 bases separated the two germline ends. This CDR3 has 15 residues. The germline V gene encodes CDR1 SGHRS and CDR2 YFSETQ. The CDR3 spells CASSLVGEAISEQYF. CDR3 nucleotide sequence: TGCGCCAGCAGCTTGGTCGGGGAGGCCATTTCTGAGCAGTACTTC.

This clone was seen more than once but under ten times. The gene calls are TRBV27 and TRBJ2-2; D may be TRBD1 (5 bases). The germline gives CDR1 MNHEY, CDR2 SMNVEV (reference sequence). This CDR3 spans 12 amino acids. Trimming took 9 bases from V and 4 from J, leaving 9 bases between them. The CDR3 spells CASSGITGELFF. CDR3 coding DNA: TGTGCCAGTTCAGGGATCACCGGGGAGCTGTTTTTT.

This chain uses TRBV5-4 with TRBJ2-5; 16 nucleotides agree with TRBD2. The J segment lost 3 bases and the V segment lost 5 bases, leaving 7 bases of the junction unmatched. CDR1 and CDR2 from the germline V gene are SGHNT and YYREEE (reference sequence). This CDR3 is 17 amino acids long. Written as DNA, the CDR3 is TGTGCCAGCAGGATCGGGACTAGCGGGGGGGCCGAAGAGACCCAGTACTTC. Translating it yields CASRIGTSGGAEETQYF.

This clone was seen ten or more times. The CDR3 DNA reads as TGTGCCAGCGGTTACCCAGGGGTCTCCTACGAGCAGTACTTC. Its protein is CASGYPGVSYEQYF. The chain combines TRBV27 with TRBJ2-7; D is possibly TRBD1 (6 bases). The ends were cut back, 8 bases at V and 0 bases at J, with 14 bases in the middle. Germline V gene data show CDR1 as MNHEY and CDR2 as SMNVEV (reference sequence). The CDR3 loop spans 14 amino acids.